The 25 T cell receptor beta chains reported below all come from one sample, sequenced in a study of CD8+ T cells in alopecia areata. After isolation, RNA underwent reverse transcription to generate cDNA as the sequencing template. Produced via immunoSEQ multiplex PCR; TCRdb's table is partial and in-frame only. In total the sample includes approximately 110,000 clones, none of them seen once. The specimen sequenced was lesional skin. The source is a C3H/HeJ mouse with alopecia areata. This strain has MHC haplotype H2-k.

This clone has just a few counts. Genes and germline are mouse. The read terminates 4 residues before the CDR3 end, so the remaining end is supplied by the germline J gene. This sequence joins TRBV13-3 and TRBJ2-5; TRBD1 is a possible D gene (5 bases). The CDR3 consists of 11 residues. Germline V gives CDR1 NNHDY, CDR2 SYVADS. This CDR3 reads CASAGSDTQYF. The DNA read from the CDR3 is TGTGCCAGCGCAGGGTCAGAC.

A word on this clone: Here the gene names and germline are mouse. The DNA ends 4 residues before the CDR3 does, and the rest of the CDR3 is filled in from the germline J gene. This chain links TRBV13-3 with TRBJ2-2; 8 bases map to TRBD1. Germline V CDR1 and CDR2: NNHDY, SYVADS. The CDR3 is 16 amino acids. J lost 3 bases, V lost 4 bases, and 8 bases had no gene match. The CDR3 protein is CASSPQGASDTGQLYF. The sequenced part of the CDR3 DNA is TGTGCCAGCAGTCCCCAGGGGGCGTCGGACACCGGG.

With respect to this clone: Any gene name here is a mouse gene name. The read halts 4 residues ahead of the CDR3 end, with the missing end drawn from the germline J gene. This chain links TRBV13-3 with TRBJ1-1, with unresolved D. Germline CDR1 NNHDY, CDR2 SYVADS. CDR3 length: 13 amino acids. V lost 2 bases and J 1 base, leaving 6 bases between the germline ends. The CDR3 loop reads CASSEQLNTEVFF. CDR3 DNA, as far as it was read: TGTGCCAGCAGTGAACAATTAAACACA.

This clone was seen a handful of times. Mouse gene names and germline throughout. The DNA ends 4 residues before the CDR3 does, and the rest of the CDR3 is filled in from the germline J gene. This chain joins TRBV13-3 and TRBJ2-1; D perhaps matches TRBD1 (5 bases). In germline, CDR1 is NNHDY, CDR2 SYVADS. V was pared by 0 bases and J by 2 bases, with 9 bases between. The CDR3 is made up of 15 amino acids. The CDR3 sequence: CASSDAQVYYAEQFF. The CDR3 bases that were read are TGTGCCAGCAGTGATGCACAGGTCTACTATGCT.

This clone was detected only a few times. Gene names denote mouse genes. The sequenced CDR3 bases are TGTGCCAGCACCGACTGGGGGGGAGATGCT. Translating gives CASTDWGGDA. The CDR3 reads in full as CASTDWGGDAEQFF. The rearrangement links TRBV13-3 to TRBJ2-1; 11 bases agree with TRBD2. The read comes to an end 4 residues before the CDR3 does, leaving the germline J gene to fill in the end. Germline V gene data show CDR1 as NNHDY and CDR2 as SYVADS. J lost 5 bases, V lost 6 bases, and 4 bases had no gene match. CDR3 length: 14 amino acids.

Turning to this clone: Mouse gene names and germline throughout. Sequencing ends 4 residues short of the CDR3 end; the germline J gene provides the rest. The chain uses TRBV13-3 and TRBJ1-2, with 7 nucleotides matching TRBD1. Losses at the gene ends were 3 bases for V and 2 bases for J; bases not matched to a gene: 4. This CDR3 has 14 amino acids. Germline V gives CDR1 NNHDY, CDR2 SYVADS. CDR3: CASSGPTGNSDYTF. CDR3 bases read: TGTGCCAGCAGTGGCCCGACAGGGAACTCC.

This clone was picked up a small number of times. The genes and germline here are from mouse. Coverage ceases 4 residues before the CDR3 finishes, and the germline J gene fills in the end. The V and J genes are TRBV29 and TRBJ1-2; 8 nucleotides agree with TRBD1. Germline trimming cut 3 bases from V and 4 bases from J; bases unmatched to any gene: 7. The germline V gene encodes CDR1 MSHET and CDR2 SYDVDS. This CDR3 has 15 amino acids. The covered CDR3 bases are TGTGCTAGCAGTTTGCAGGACAGGGTGGGCTCC. Amino acids: CASSLQDRVGS. The full CDR3 reads CASSLQDRVGSDYTF.

The sample holds a few counts of this clone. The genes are named according to mouse. Coverage ceases 4 residues before the CDR3 finishes, and the germline J gene fills in the end. The gene calls are TRBV1 and TRBJ1-2, with 10 bases fitting TRBD1. The germline V gene has CDR1 NSQYPW and CDR2 LRSPGD (reference sequence). This CDR3 region has 14 residues. CDR3 bases read: TGCACCTGCAGACCGGGACAGGGGTGGTCC. It yields the protein CTCRPGQGWS. The full CDR3 reads CTCRPGQGWSDYTF.

About this clone: Gene and germline names: mouse. The read falls 4 residues short of the CDR3 end, and the missing part is taken from the germline J gene. J is TRBJ2-3 and V is TRBV1; D possibly corresponds to TRBD1 (6 bases). This CDR3 is 13 amino acids long. Germline V gene lookup returns CDR1 NSQYPW and CDR2 LRSPGD (reference sequence). CDR3 DNA (partial): TGCACCTGCAGTCCATACAGGGAAGAA. It codes for CTCSPYREE. The full CDR3 protein reads CTCSPYREETLYF.

Worth noting for this clone: The listed genes are named as in mouse. The CDR3 reads CASSPWGGAPEQFF. Incomplete CDR3 DNA: TGTGCCAGCAGTCCCTGGGGGGGCGCTCCT. This rearrangement joins TRBV19 to TRBJ2-1; TRBD2 matches at 10 bases. The CDR3 goes on 4 residues after the read ends, and that part is filled in from the germline J gene. This CDR3 comprises 14 residues. Per germline, CDR1 FNHDT and CDR2 SITEND (reference sequence).

This clone was seen a handful of times. These gene names are mouse names. The CDR3 is cut off 4 residues early in the read; its end comes from the germline J gene. The chain has TRBV13-3 and TRBJ2-4, with 7 bases that match TRBD2. Per germline, CDR1 NNHDY and CDR2 SYVADS. The length of the CDR3 is 15 residues. Germline trimming cut 4 bases from V and 0 bases from J; bases unmatched to any gene: 5. The DNA read from the CDR3 is TGTGCCAGCAGTTGGACTGGCTCTAGTCAAAAC. Protein: CASSWTGSSQN. The entire CDR3 protein is CASSWTGSSQNTLYF.

Turning to this clone: The gene symbols are mouse symbols. The read comes to an end 4 residues before the CDR3 does, leaving the germline J gene to fill in the end. The rearrangement uses TRBV17 and TRBJ2-1; 9 bases align to TRBD2. The V gene's germline CDR1 is MNHDT and CDR2 YYDKIL. V shed 0 bases, J shed 0 bases, and the junction held 9 bases outside the gene matches. This CDR3 has 19 amino acids. This CDR3 reads CASSRETGGPFNNYAEQFF. Incomplete CDR3 DNA: TGTGCTAGCAGTAGAGAGACTGGGGGCCCCTTCAATAACTATGCT.

About this clone itself: Mouse names are used for the genes. The read ends 4 residues early relative to the CDR3; the germline J gene fills the gap. V gene TRBV13-3 combines with J gene TRBJ2-4; D is possibly TRBD1 (5 bases). The germline CDR1 and CDR2 sequences are NNHDY and SYVADS. This CDR3 has 13 amino acids. The part of the CDR3 DNA that was read is TGTGCCAGCAGTGTAGCAGGGTTAAAC. This gives the protein CASSVAGLN. The entire CDR3 protein reads CASSVAGLNTLYF.

Comments on this clone: Gene names denote mouse genes. The read halts 4 residues ahead of the CDR3 end, with the missing end drawn from the germline J gene. The chain is built from TRBV1 and TRBJ1-1; D might be TRBD1 (6 bases). With 7 bases removed from V and 3 bases from J, the gap between germline ends came to 15 bases. CDR1 and CDR2 from the germline V gene are NSQYPW and LRSPGD (reference sequence). The CDR3 runs to 14 residues. The CDR3 bases that were read are TGCACCTGCAAGGCGGGGGGGCAGGACACA. The encoded protein is CTCKAGGQDT. The whole CDR3 sequence reads CTCKAGGQDTEVFF.

Regarding this clone: All gene names here are mouse names. The CDR3 end is not reached by the read, which stops 4 residues before it; the germline J gene fills it in. The chain joins TRBV1 to TRBJ1-2; tentative D call: TRBD1 (5 bases). From germline, CDR1 is NSQYPW and CDR2 LRSPGD (reference sequence). The CDR3 extends over 13 amino acids. Here the CDR3 reads CTCSAEAGSDYTF. The sequenced part of the CDR3 DNA is TGCACCTGCAGTGCAGAGGCAGGGTCC. The complete variable domain, with remaining parts taken from reference TRBV1 and TRBJ1-2, reads VTLLEQNPRWRLVPRGQAVNLRCILKNSQYPWMSWYQQDLQKQLQWLFTLRSPGDKEVKSLPGADYLATRVTDTELRLQVANMSQGRTLYCTCSAEAGSDYTFGSGTRLLVI.

Regarding this clone: Gene names refer to mouse genes. The read terminates 4 residues ahead of where the CDR3 ends, so the germline J gene completes it. The gene calls are TRBV19 and TRBJ1-1, with a possible D match to TRBD1 (6 bases). The germline CDR1 and CDR2 sequences are FNHDT and SITEND (reference sequence). V lost 5 bases and J lost 0, with 11 bases in between. CDR3 length: 14 residues. CDR3 DNA, as far as it was read: TGTGCCAGCAGAGAACAGGGTCCAAACACA. Amino acid sequence: CASREQGPNT. The CDR3 in its entirety is CASREQGPNTEVFF. The variable domain in full, completed from reference TRBV19 and TRBJ1-1, reads GGIITQTPKFLIGQEGQKLTLKCQQNFNHDTMYWYRQDSGKGLRLIYYSITENDLQKGDLSEGYDASREKKSSFSLTVTSAQKNEMAVFLCASREQGPNTEVFFGKGTRLTVV.

This clone was seen only a few times. Translating the DNA gives a protein that differs from the TCRdb entry at residue 12; the protein shown here is that DNA translation. Mouse names are used for the genes. The read ends 3 residues shy of where the CDR3 ends; the end is completed using the germline J gene. The chain recombines TRBV1 with TRBJ1-6, with 7 bases identical to TRBD1. TRBJ1-6 is sorted into the ORF group, with uncertain function. Germline CDR1 reads NSQYPW; CDR2 reads LRSPGD (reference sequence). This CDR3 has 15 amino acids. Unmatched junction bases numbered 7, after V lost 4 bases and J lost 7 bases. CDR3 in amino acids: CTCSGDRVRNSPLYF. The sequenced CDR3 bases are TGCACCTGCAGTGGTGACAGGGTGAGAAATTCGCCC.

This clone has just a few counts. Mouse germline and gene names are used. The CDR3 extends 4 residues past the end of the read, so its final part is completed from the germline J gene. V gene TRBV13-3 combines with J gene TRBJ1-1, with D maybe TRBD1 (5 bases). Trimming removed 3 bases from V and 0 bases from J, with 9 bases in between. The CDR3 totals 14 residues. CDR1 NNHDY and CDR2 SYVADS come from the germline V gene. The DNA read from the CDR3 is TGTGCCAGCAGTGCCCAGGGAGCAAACACA. Its translation is CASSAQGANT. The entire CDR3 is CASSAQGANTEVFF.

This clone has at least ten counts. Genes and germline come from the mouse. Read coverage stops 4 residues before the CDR3 terminus; the germline J gene supplies the remainder. The V and J genes are TRBV13-3 and TRBJ2-1, with 11 bases aligning to TRBD2. This CDR3 comprises 16 residues. V was pared by 5 bases and J by 2 bases, with 6 bases of the junction left unmatched. Per the germline V gene, CDR1 is NNHDY and CDR2 is SYVADS. CDR3 bases read: TGTGCCAGCAGCCCTGACTGGGGGGGGTACTATGCT. It specifies CASSPDWGGYYA. The full-length CDR3 reads as CASSPDWGGYYAEQFF.

On this clone itself: The listed genes are named as in mouse. The CDR3 end lies 4 residues beyond the end of the read and is filled in from the germline J gene. The sample holds other DNA sequences that translate to the same CDR3. The chain links TRBV17 to TRBJ1-2; D is perhaps TRBD1 (5 bases). Germline lookup yields CDR1 MNHDT and CDR2 YYDKIL. The CDR3 has 14 amino acids. V shed 3 bases and J shed 0 bases, with 8 bases lying between them. The part of the CDR3 DNA that was read is TGTGCTAGCAGTAGTCAGGGTGCAAACTCC. This translates into CASSSQGANS. The whole CDR3 region reads CASSSQGANSDYTF.

This clone was seen a handful of times. Gene names are the mouse ones. The read finishes 4 residues shy of the CDR3 end, and the germline J gene is used to complete it. The J gene is TRBJ2-1, the V gene TRBV13-2, with 7 bases matching TRBD1. The CDR3 is made up of 15 amino acids. Germline V gene lookup returns CDR1 NNHNN and CDR2 SYGAGS (reference sequence). V shed 0 bases, J shed 3 bases, and the junction held 3 bases outside the gene matches. CDR3 protein: CASGDERQGYAEQFF. CDR3 DNA (partial): TGTGCCAGCGGTGATGAGAGACAGGGCTATGCT.

To note about this clone: Germline and genes: mouse. The missing CDR3 end, 4 residues past where the read stops, is filled in from the germline J gene. The chain has TRBV13-2 and TRBJ2-1, with 8 positions matching TRBD2. Per germline, CDR1 NNHNN and CDR2 SYGAGS (reference sequence). The CDR3 is 16 amino acids. This CDR3 reads CASGDGGGGAEAEQFF. CDR3 DNA, as far as it was read: TGTGCCAGCGGTGATGGAGGGGGGGGCGCGGAGGCT.

This clone was detected ten times or more. Germline and genes here are mouse. The read is 4 residues too short to cover the CDR3 end, so that end is filled in from the germline J gene. The chain has TRBV1 and TRBJ2-7; 9 bases match TRBD2. The V gene's germline CDR1 is NSQYPW and CDR2 LRSPGD (reference sequence). The CDR3 loop spans 15 amino acids. CDR3 DNA, as far as it was read: TGCACCTGCAGTGCCTCCGGGACTGGGAGGGAT. It yields the protein CTCSASGTGRD. The whole CDR3 reads CTCSASGTGRDEQYF. Full variable domain (rest looked up from reference TRBV1 and TRBJ2-7): VTLLEQNPRWRLVPRGQAVNLRCILKNSQYPWMSWYQQDLQKQLQWLFTLRSPGDKEVKSLPGADYLATRVTDTELRLQVANMSQGRTLYCTCSASGTGRDEQYFGPGTRLTVL.

Many counts were recorded for this clone. The genes are named according to mouse. From the germline J gene comes the end of the CDR3, since the read stops 4 residues before it. The chain is built from TRBV1 and TRBJ2-7; TRBD2 matches 9 bases. The V gene's germline CDR1 is NSQYPW and CDR2 LRSPGD (reference sequence). This CDR3 is built from 14 residues. The CDR3 loop reads CTCSAMTGGYEQYF. The CDR3 DNA, read in part, is TGCACCTGCAGTGCGATGACTGGGGGTTAT.

This clone was seen more than once but under ten times. With a far larger clone one base away, a read error is the likely cause. Gene names and germline refer to mouse. The read terminates 4 residues before the CDR3 end, so the remaining end is supplied by the germline J gene. V is TRBV19 and J is TRBJ1-1; 11 bases align to TRBD1. Trimming removed 4 bases from V and 0 bases from J; junction bases left unmatched: 2. CDR3 length equals 15 residues. Germline lookup yields CDR1 FNHDT and CDR2 SITEND (reference sequence). CDR3 protein: CASSEGQGANTEVFF. CDR3 DNA, as far as it was read: TGTGCCAGCAGTGAGGGACAGGGGGCAAACACA.